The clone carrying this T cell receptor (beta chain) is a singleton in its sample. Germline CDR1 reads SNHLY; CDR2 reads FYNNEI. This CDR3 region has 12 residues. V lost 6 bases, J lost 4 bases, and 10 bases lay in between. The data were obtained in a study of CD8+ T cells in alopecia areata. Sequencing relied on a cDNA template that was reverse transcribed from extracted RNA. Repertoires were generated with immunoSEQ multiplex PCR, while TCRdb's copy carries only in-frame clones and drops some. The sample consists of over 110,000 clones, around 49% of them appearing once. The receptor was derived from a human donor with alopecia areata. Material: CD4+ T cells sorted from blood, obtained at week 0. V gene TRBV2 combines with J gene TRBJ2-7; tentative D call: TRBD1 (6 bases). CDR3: CASSQQGYEQYF. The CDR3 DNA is TGTGCCAGCAGCCAACAGGGATACGAGCAGTACTTC.